A selection of T cell receptor beta chains follows, all from one sample in a study of CD8 T cells in Susac syndrome. Using its own MiXCR run on the immunoSEQ multiplex PCR reads, TCRdb lists one record per CDR3 protein. The sample records 120,000 or so distinct CDR3 sequences, around 94% being singletons. The sample was CD8+ T cells from PBMCs. The receptor set was obtained from a human donor with Susac syndrome. CDR3s include the opening cysteine and the closing phenylalanine or tryptophan. A D gene is named only where the DNA matches it firmly. Size is omitted from some rows. Given values are once, few, many or a class for expanded clones.

CDR3 DNA | CDR3 protein | J gene | clone size | D gene | V gene
TGTGCCAGCAGCTTCGACGGTTACGAGCAGTACTTC | CASSFDGYEQYF | TRBJ2-7 | . | . | TRBV7-2
TGCGCCAGCAGCCAAGGACTAGCGGGAGGGCCAGTGGATGGGGAGCTGTTTTTT | CASSQGLAGGPVDGELFF | TRBJ2-2 | . | TRBD2 | TRBV4-3
TGTGCCAGCAGTTCCGGGACAGGGGGCGCGGACACTGAAGCTTTCTTT | CASSSGTGGADTEAFF | TRBJ1-1 | . | TRBD1 | TRBV12-3/TRBV12-4
TGTGCCAGCAGCCCCCGGGACGTTCCCGGGGAGCTGTTTTTT | CASSPRDVPGELFF | TRBJ2-2 | . | . | TRBV11-3
TGTGCCAGCACCCGGGACGGGAATGAGCAGTTCTTC | CASTRDGNEQFF | TRBJ2-1 | . | . | TRBV5-6
TGTGCCAGCAGCCAAGATGGTACCTACGAGCAGTACTTC | CASSQDGTYEQYF | TRBJ2-7 | . | . | TRBV4-2
TGTGCCAGCAGTTCATTGCGGGAGCAGTACTTC | CASSSLREQYF | TRBJ2-7 | . | . | TRBV6-2/TRBV6-3
TGTGCCAGCAGCTTAACACAGGGATTCTCTACTGAAGCTTTCTTT | CASSLTQGFSTEAFF | TRBJ1-1 | once | . | TRBV14
TGTGCCAGCAGCTTAAGTCGGACTGAAGCTTTCTTT | CASSLSRTEAFF | TRBJ1-1 | . | . | TRBV7-2
TGCGCCAGCAGCTTGGATGGTAGCGGGGCTGCACCGATCTACAATGAGCAGTTCTTC | CASSLDGSGAAPIYNEQFF | TRBJ2-1 | . | TRBD2 | TRBV5-1
TGTGCCAGCAGTTCCGACCGCTATGGCTACACCTTC | CASSSDRYGYTF | TRBJ1-2 | . | . | TRBV12-3/TRBV12-4
TGTGCCAGCAGTGACCCCGGCGAGCAGTACTTC | CASSDPGEQYF | TRBJ2-7 | . | . | TRBV25-1
TGTGCCAGCAGCGTAGGAGATAGCATGTGGGAGACCCAGTACTTC | CASSVGDSMWETQYF | TRBJ2-5 | . | . | TRBV9
TGTGCCAGCAGTGAAGCAGGGGTGGTGACTGAAGCTTTCTTT | CASSEAGVVTEAFF | TRBJ1-1 | . | . | TRBV25-1
TGTGCCAGCAGCAGCATGGCAGATACGCAGTATTTT | CASSSMADTQYF | TRBJ2-3 | . | . | TRBV5-6
TGTGCCAGCAGTTTAACCCTGGCGGCCAATGAGCAGTTCTTC | CASSLTLAANEQFF | TRBJ2-1 | . | . | TRBV12-3/TRBV12-4
TGTGCCAGCACTTCCCAAGGACAGAGAGAGACCCAGTACTTC | CASTSQGQRETQYF | TRBJ2-5 | . | . | TRBV7-9
TGTGCCAGCAGGCCCGCAGCTAGCAATCAGCCCCAGCATTTT | CASRPAASNQPQHF | TRBJ1-5 | . | . | TRBV27
TGTGCCAGCAGCAACCCCGACCTGACTAGCGGGAGCCACGAGCAGTACTTC | CASSNPDLTSGSHEQYF | TRBJ2-7 | . | TRBD2 | TRBV12-3/TRBV12-4
TGTGCCACCAGCCGCCAGGGAGAACCCCCCGGGGAGCTGTTTTTT | CATSRQGEPPGELFF | TRBJ2-2 | . | . | TRBV15
TGTGCCAGTGAAGGACGGACTTACACTGAAGCTTTCTTT | CASEGRTYTEAFF | TRBJ1-1 | . | . | TRBV2
TGTGCCAGCAGCCCTCCGATGATAGGGAGGAGCACTGAAGCTTTCTTT | CASSPPMIGRSTEAFF | TRBJ1-1 | . | . | TRBV14
TGTGCCAGCAGCGAGGGACAGGGTTATGGCTACACCTTC | CASSEGQGYGYTF | TRBJ1-2 | . | TRBD1 | TRBV7-6
TGTGCCACCAGCAGAGATCGGGGCAACTCCTACGAGCAGTACTTC | CATSRDRGNSYEQYF | TRBJ2-7 | few | . | TRBV15
TGCGCCAGCAGCCAAGGTCCGACGACAGGGGGCTTCGAAGCTTTCTTT | CASSQGPTTGGFEAFF | TRBJ1-1 | . | TRBD1 | TRBV4-1
TGCAGTGCTAGAGAAAGGCTAGCGGGAGGGCCATGGGAGCAGTACTTC | CSARERLAGGPWEQYF | TRBJ2-7 | . | TRBD2 | TRBV20-1